A selection of T cell receptor beta chains follows, all from one sample in a study of shared clonotypes between healthy human individuals. The table came from immunoSEQ multiplex PCR; TCRdb's copy has only in-frame clones and leaves some out. Among approximately 1.9 million clones listed, 93% were seen once. The sample comprised naive CD8+ T cells from PBMCs. These TCRs come from a man younger than 35 in good health. Some clones in this sample may be carry-over from other donors' samples. Both conserved end residues are part of each CDR3. A D gene is named only where the DNA matches it firmly. Clone size is not always given. Where it is, it says once, few, many or a class for expanded clones.

j_call d_call cdr3_length clone_size v_call cdr3_nt cdr3_aa
TRBJ2-5 TRBD2 14 NA TRBV28 TGTGCCAGCAGTTTTAGGCCTAGCGGGAGCACCCAGTACTTC CASSFRPSGSTQYF
TRBJ2-7 NA 14 NA TRBV7-9 TGTGCCAGCAGCCACCCCCAGGCCCCTTACGAGCAGTACTTC CASSHPQAPYEQYF
TRBJ2-7 NA 14 NA TRBV28 TGTGCCAGCAGCGAACGGGGCACCGCCTACGAGCAGTACTTC CASSERGTAYEQYF
TRBJ2-3 NA 15 NA TRBV27 TGTGCCAGCAGACGCGGAGGCCCTAGCACAGATACGCAGTATTTT CASRRGGPSTDTQYF
TRBJ2-7 NA 11 NA TRBV7-9 TGTGCCAGCAGCTTAGTAGGTGAGCAGTACTTC CASSLVGEQYF
TRBJ2-1 NA 14 NA TRBV4-1 TGCGCCAGCAGCCAAGTGTCCACCTACAATGAGCAGTTCTTC CASSQVSTYNEQFF
TRBJ1-1 NA 16 NA TRBV28 TGTGCCAGCAGTTCCACTTCCGGGACGGGGAACACTGAAGCTTTCTTT CASSSTSGTGNTEAFF
TRBJ2-2 NA 12 NA TRBV7-6 TGTGCCACTTTAAGAGGGGCCGGGGAGCTGTTTTTT CATLRGAGELFF
TRBJ2-2 TRBD1 14 NA TRBV7-9 TGTGCCAGCAGGGGGACAGGGGAGTCCGGGGAGCTGTTTTTT CASRGTGESGELFF
TRBJ2-5 NA 14 NA TRBV9 TGTGCCAGCAGCGTAGAGATCGGGCAAGAGACCCAGTACTTC CASSVEIGQETQYF
TRBJ2-3 NA 16 NA TRBV9 TGTGCCAGCAGCGTATCAGGTCGGGGCCTCACAGATACGCAGTATTTT CASSVSGRGLTDTQYF
TRBJ2-7 TRBD1 15 NA TRBV4-3 TGCGCCAGCAGCCAAGCGCGGACAGGGCACTACGAGCAGTACTTC CASSQARTGHYEQYF
TRBJ1-5 TRBD1 16 NA TRBV19 TGTGCCAGTAGTAGACAGGGGGAAATTAGCAATCAGCCCCAGCATTTT CASSRQGEISNQPQHF
TRBJ2-7 NA 13 NA TRBV19 TGTGCCAGTAGTATCCAGGGACCCTACGAGCAGTACTTC CASSIQGPYEQYF
TRBJ1-3 NA 18 once TRBV5-1 TGCGCCATCCTTCGGAACTCCAAGGGTGCTAGCTCTGGAAACACCATATATTTT CAILRNSKGASSGNTIYF